This T cell receptor beta chain was identified in a study of radiotherapy plus CTLA-4 blockade in lung cancer. Study-level information: Disease control was seen in around 31% of patients, objective responses in 15% to 20%. Study outcomes and limitations: Researchers report tumor-derived TCR clones expanding in blood after radiotherapy plus ipilimumab. Per reports, early blood T cell clone dynamics, plus interferon-beta, forecast response most strongly.

The study gave focal radiation plus ipilimumab CTLA-4 blockade to patients with chemo-refractory metastatic non-small-cell lung cancer. Data came from immunoSEQ multiplex PCR; TCRdb stores just in-frame clones and leaves some out. The table records roughly 120,000 clones, 75% to 80% of them present only once. Only a few counts were recorded for this clone. The antigen remains unidentified. Material: peripheral blood, obtained from a patient treated with radiotherapy plus ipilimumab. This TCR derives from a human donor with non-small cell lung cancer who had a partial response to radiotherapy plus ipilimumab.

The CDR3 here is CAISDATEAFF. The DNA for the CDR3 is TGTGCCATCAGTGATGCGACTGAAGCTTTCTTT. The chain links TRBV10-3 to TRBJ1-1; D gene uncertain. Germline-derived CDR1 and CDR2 are ENHRY and SYGVKD. V lost 3 bases, J lost 5 bases, and 4 bases lay in between. This CDR3 is built from 11 residues.